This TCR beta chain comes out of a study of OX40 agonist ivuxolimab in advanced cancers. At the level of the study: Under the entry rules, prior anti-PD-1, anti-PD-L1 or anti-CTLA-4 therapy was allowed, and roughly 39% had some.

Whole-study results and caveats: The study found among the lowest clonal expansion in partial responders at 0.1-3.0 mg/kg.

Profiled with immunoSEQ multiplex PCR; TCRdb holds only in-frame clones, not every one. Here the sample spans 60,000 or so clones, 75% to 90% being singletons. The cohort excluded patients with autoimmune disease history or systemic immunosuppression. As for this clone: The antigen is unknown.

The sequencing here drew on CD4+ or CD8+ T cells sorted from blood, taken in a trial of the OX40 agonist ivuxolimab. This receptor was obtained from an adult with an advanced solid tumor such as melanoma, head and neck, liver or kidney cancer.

This CDR3 is CASSLATFGSGANVLTF. CDR3 in DNA: TGCGCCAGCAGCTTGGCGACTTTTGGCTCTGGGGCCAACGTCCTGACTTTC. V is TRBV5-1 and J is TRBJ2-6; D gene unclear. This CDR3 is built from 17 residues. V was trimmed by 0 bases and J by 0 bases, leaving 10 bases between them. CDR1 SGHRS and CDR2 YFSETQ come from the germline V gene.